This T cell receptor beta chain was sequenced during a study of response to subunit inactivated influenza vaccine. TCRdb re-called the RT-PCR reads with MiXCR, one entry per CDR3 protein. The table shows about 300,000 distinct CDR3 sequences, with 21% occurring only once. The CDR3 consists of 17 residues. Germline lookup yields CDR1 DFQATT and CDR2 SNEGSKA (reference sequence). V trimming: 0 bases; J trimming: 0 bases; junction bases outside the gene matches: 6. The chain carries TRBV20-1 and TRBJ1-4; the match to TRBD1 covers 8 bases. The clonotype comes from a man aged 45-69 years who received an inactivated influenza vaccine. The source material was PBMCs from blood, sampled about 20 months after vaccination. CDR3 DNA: TGCAGTGCTAGAGACAGGGGGCTGATATCAACTAATGAAAAACTGTTTTTT. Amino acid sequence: CSARDRGLISTNEKLFF.